The rows below give T cell receptor beta chains drawn from one sample of a study of cytomegalovirus exposure and HLA in healthy donors. Libraries were prepared by immunoSEQ multiplex PCR; TCRdb keeps only in-frame clonotypes and omits some of them. There are tens of thousands of clones in the sample; roughly 63% occur only once, and over 14% lies in the top ten. The sample comprised PBMCs. These TCRs come from a middle-aged woman in good health and CMV-seropositive. CDR3s include the opening cysteine and the closing phenylalanine or tryptophan. Each record gives: J gene, D gene, V gene, clone size, CDR3 DNA, CDR3 protein. A D gene is named only where the DNA matches it firmly. Expanded clones get a size class; other rows say once, few or many, or leave the size out.

TRBJ2-3,TRBD2,TRBV10-3,NA,TGTGCCATCAGTCCACGGGCGGGAGGGACCACAGATACGCAGTATTTT,CAISPRAGGTTDTQYF
TRBJ2-7,TRBD1,TRBV7-9,few,TGTGCCAGCAGCTCCCGACAGGGGGGCTATCGGGGCGAGCAGTACTTC,CASSSRQGGYRGEQYF
TRBJ2-7,TRBD1,TRBV5-6,NA,TGTGCCAGCAGCTCTTACGGGACAGGGGTCAACGAGCAGTACTTC,CASSSYGTGVNEQYF
TRBJ2-7,TRBD1,TRBV27,NA,TGTGCCAGCAGTCCCCTCCCGACAGGGAACGAGCAGTACTTC,CASSPLPTGNEQYF
TRBJ2-3,TRBD2,TRBV19,NA,TGTGCCAGTAGTAATCTAGCGGATAGCACAGATACGCAGTATTTT,CASSNLADSTDTQYF
TRBJ2-2,TRBD2,TRBV11-2,NA,TGTGCCAGCAGCTTAGCCCGGACTAGCGGGAGGTCCGGGGAGCTGTTTTTT,CASSLARTSGRSGELFF
TRBJ1-5,NA,TRBV29-1,NA,TGCAGCGTTGATCAGGGTGGCAATCAGCCCCAGCATTTT,CSVDQGGNQPQHF
TRBJ1-1,TRBD1,TRBV10-3,NA,TGTGCCATCAGTGAGTCGAGACAGGGTCAAATGAACACTGAAGCTTTCTTT,CAISESRQGQMNTEAFF
TRBJ1-3,NA,TRBV7-9,NA,TGTGCCAGCAGCTCTCAGGGCTCTGGAAACACCATATATTTT,CASSSQGSGNTIYF
TRBJ1-2,TRBD1,TRBV11-2,NA,TGTGCCAGCAGCTTCCACCGGGACAGGGGGACGGGCTATGGCTACACCTTC,CASSFHRDRGTGYGYTF
TRBJ1-2,TRBD1,TRBV28,few,TGTGCCAGCAGTAACCCAACAGGGGGAGCTAACTATGGCTACACCTTC,CASSNPTGGANYGYTF
TRBJ1-1,TRBD1,TRBV28,NA,TGTGCCAGCAGTTTGGGACAGATGAACACTGAAGCTTTCTTT,CASSLGQMNTEAFF
TRBJ2-5,TRBD1,TRBV4-3,NA,TGCGCCAGCAGCCTCAAACAGGGGGAGACCCAGTACTTC,CASSLKQGETQYF
TRBJ2-7,NA,TRBV29-1,few,TGCAGCGCCTCCCAAGGGGTGTTACAGAATTACGAGCAGTACTTC,CSASQGVLQNYEQYF
TRBJ1-6,NA,TRBV30,NA,TGTGCCTGGAGTGTACCAAGGGGCAGGGTTAATTCACCCCTCCACTTT,CAWSVPRGRVNSPLHF
TRBJ1-2,NA,TRBV11-2,NA,TGTGCCAGCAGCTTAACAGCTAACTATGGCTACACCTTC,CASSLTANYGYTF
TRBJ2-7,TRBD1,TRBV5-1,NA,TGCGCCAGCATCGGACAGGACCGGGCCGAGCAGTACTTC,CASIGQDRAEQYF
TRBJ1-2,TRBD1,TRBV28,once,TGTGCCAGCAAAGACATGCAGGGGGCGTCCGGCTATGGCTACACCTTC,CASKDMQGASGYGYTF
TRBJ1-1,TRBD1,TRBV9,NA,TGTGCCAGCAGCGTCCGGACAGGGGGTGAAGCTTTCTTT,CASSVRTGGEAFF
TRBJ2-7,TRBD2,TRBV11-2,NA,TGTGCCAGCAGCCACCGGACTAGCGGGAACCACGAGCAGTACTTC,CASSHRTSGNHEQYF
TRBJ1-3,NA,TRBV6-1,NA,TGTGCCAGCAGTGCCCCGTTGGTCTCCGGGGACACCATATATTTT,CASSAPLVSGDTIYF
TRBJ1-1,NA,TRBV7-2,NA,TGTGCCAGCAGCCCATTCAGACACTCCACTGAAGCTTTCTTT,CASSPFRHSTEAFF
TRBJ1-1,NA,TRBV20-1,NA,TGCATCTACAGGGCTAACACTGAAGCTTTCTTT,CIYRANTEAFF
TRBJ2-7,TRBD1,TRBV9,few,TGTGCCAGCAGCGTAGCACAGGGGGTAATATACGAGCAGTACTTC,CASSVAQGVIYEQYF
TRBJ1-2,NA,TRBV7-2,NA,TGTGCCAGCAGTCCTCAGGGGTTTAATGGCTACACCTTC,CASSPQGFNGYTF
TRBJ2-3,TRBD2,TRBV10-1,NA,TGCGCCAGCAGTCCGGGGACTAGCGGGTACACAGATACGCAGTATTTT,CASSPGTSGYTDTQYF
TRBJ2-2,NA,TRBV27,NA,TGTGCCAGCAGTGGGTTTCAGGCCAGAGGGCGAAACACCGGGGAGCTGTTTTTT,CASSGFQARGRNTGELFF
TRBJ2-1,TRBD2,TRBV7-9,NA,TGTGCCAGCAGCTCAATAGCGGGAGGGCCGTTCGATGAGCAGTTCTTC,CASSSIAGGPFDEQFF
TRBJ2-5,TRBD1,TRBV12-5,few,TGTGCTAGTGGTGCGACAGGGGTAGAGACCCAGTACTTC,CASGATGVETQYF
TRBJ2-3,NA,TRBV29-1,NA,TGCAGCGTTGGGGAGGATACGCAGTATTTT,CSVGEDTQYF
TRBJ1-2,NA,TRBV7-9,NA,TGTGCCAGCAGCTTCGGACAGACCTATGGCTACACCTTC,CASSFGQTYGYTF
TRBJ1-4,TRBD1,TRBV10-3,NA,TGTGCCACGACAGGGGGCCAAGGAGCTAATGAAAAACTGTTTTTT,CATTGGQGANEKLFF
TRBJ1-1,NA,TRBV19,NA,TGTGCCAGTAGTATCGGTTTCGCGGTGAACACTGAAGCTTTCTTT,CASSIGFAVNTEAFF
TRBJ1-1,TRBD1,TRBV5-1,NA,TGCGCCAGCAGCATCGACAGGGGGAACACTGAAGCTTTCTTT,CASSIDRGNTEAFF
TRBJ2-7,TRBD2,TRBV5-1,few,TGCGCCAGCAGCTTCTTAATAGCGGGAGGGCGGGAGCAGTACTTC,CASSFLIAGGREQYF
TRBJ2-7,TRBD2,TRBV9,few,TGTGCCAGCAGCGAATCCGGGACTAGCGGGAGCGAGCAGTACTTC,CASSESGTSGSEQYF
TRBJ2-7,TRBD2,TRBV2,NA,TGTGCCAGCAGAGATGCTAGCGGGCGAGGCTACGAGCAGTACTTC,CASRDASGRGYEQYF
TRBJ2-7,TRBD2,TRBV4-3,NA,TGCGCCAGCAGCCAAGGGTGGGTCGGGCGGGAGGCCTACGAGCAGTACTTC,CASSQGWVGREAYEQYF
TRBJ2-1,NA,TRBV5-1,NA,TGCGCCAGCAGCTTGGAAAGACTCTACAATGAGCAGTTCTTC,CASSLERLYNEQFF
TRBJ1-5,TRBD1,TRBV7-9,NA,TGTGCCAGCAGCGTCGGACAGGGCCAGTATCAGCCCCAGCATTTT,CASSVGQGQYQPQHF